This is a list of T cell receptor beta chains from one sample in a study of CD8+ T cells in alopecia areata. Generated by immunoSEQ multiplex PCR, the TCRdb table keeps only in-frame clones and is missing some. The table includes 110,000 to 150,000 clones, about 59% detected once. Sequenced material: CD8+ T cells sorted from blood, taken at week 4, from a patient treated with tofacitinib. The receptors originated from a human donor with alopecia areata. The CDR3 runs from the conserved cysteine through the conserved F or W. The D gene is left open where the match is weak. Part of the rows lack a size; the others show once, few, many or a class for expanded clones.

d_call	v_call	clone_size	j_call	cdr3_nt	cdr3_aa
TRBD1	TRBV30	NA	TRBJ1-6	TGTGCCTGGAGTGCTCCGGGACAGGGGAGTTCACCCCTCCACTTT	CAWSAPGQGSSPLHF
TRBD1	TRBV12-5	few	TRBJ2-7	TGTGCTAGTGGCACCGACAGGGCGCTCTACGAGCAGTACTTC	CASGTDRALYEQYF
NA	TRBV6-5	NA	TRBJ2-7	TGTGCCAGCAGTTACTCGCCCGGCTGGAACGAGCAGTACTTC	CASSYSPGWNEQYF
TRBD1	TRBV6-4	NA	TRBJ1-6	TGTGCCAGCAGCCCGGGACAGGGACCGGGTTCACCCCTCCACTTT	CASSPGQGPGSPLHF
TRBD1	TRBV7-2	NA	TRBJ1-2	TGTGCCAGCAGCGGCACCGGGACAGGCAACTATGGCTACACCTTC	CASSGTGTGNYGYTF
NA	TRBV9	NA	TRBJ2-1	TGTGCCAGCAGCGTAGAAGTGGGGAGGAATGAGCAGTTCTTC	CASSVEVGRNEQFF
NA	TRBV15	NA	TRBJ1-6	TGTGCCACCAGCAGAGCACCGTTTCAGGGATTAGGTTCACCCCTCCACTTT	CATSRAPFQGLGSPLHF
NA	TRBV5-4	few	TRBJ1-1	TGTGCCAGCAGCCTACAGGGGAACACTGAAGCTTTCTTT	CASSLQGNTEAFF
NA	TRBV15	NA	TRBJ2-3	TGTGCCACCAGCAGTGGGACGCTAGCCCCAGATACGCAGTATTTT	CATSSGTLAPDTQYF
NA	TRBV27	once	TRBJ2-3	TGTGCCAGCAGTTTATCGCTCCTGCTCTGGGATACGCAGTATTTT	CASSLSLLLWDTQYF
NA	TRBV4-1	few	TRBJ2-7	TGCGCCAGCAGCCACTTACTATCGGACGGCGCCTACGAGCAGTACTTC	CASSHLLSDGAYEQYF
TRBD1	TRBV27	NA	TRBJ1-5	TGTGCCAGCAGTGATGACAGGGGCAATCAGCCCCAGCATTTT	CASSDDRGNQPQHF
NA	TRBV29-1	NA	TRBJ2-5	TGCAGCGTTAGGGCAGGAGAAGAGACCCAGTACTTC	CSVRAGEETQYF
TRBD1	TRBV29-1	few	TRBJ2-1	TGCAGCGTTGAAGGGGTCTCCGGGACCAGGGGGACTGAGCAGTTCTTC	CSVEGVSGTRGTEQFF
TRBD2	TRBV7-9	NA	TRBJ2-3	TGTGCCAGCAGAGCGGGGTCCGTTGATACGCAGTATTTT	CASRAGSVDTQYF
NA	TRBV11-2	once	TRBJ2-7	TGTGCCAGCAGCATAAGGACGGGCTACGAGCAGTACTTC	CASSIRTGYEQYF
TRBD1	TRBV27	NA	TRBJ2-1	TGTGCCAGCAGTGAACAGGGGGTGAATGAGCAGTTCTTC	CASSEQGVNEQFF
TRBD1	TRBV5-4	NA	TRBJ2-7	TGTGCCAGCAGCGGACAGGGCCCCGAGCAGTACTTC	CASSGQGPEQYF
NA	TRBV11-2	NA	TRBJ1-1	TGTGCCAGCAGCCGCGGTAGCGAAGCTTTCTTT	CASSRGSEAFF
NA	TRBV6-5	NA	TRBJ2-2	TGTGCCAGCACCTGGAGGGGGGACACCGGGGAGCTGTTTTTT	CASTWRGDTGELFF
NA	TRBV25-1	NA	TRBJ2-7	TGTGCCAGCAGTGAATTGGGGAACGAGCAGTACTTC	CASSELGNEQYF
NA	TRBV15	NA	TRBJ2-5	TGTGCCACCAGCACCGACAGAGAAGAGACCCAGTACTTC	CATSTDREETQYF
NA	TRBV7-9	NA	TRBJ2-6	TGTGCCAGCGCTAGTAGCTCTGGGGCCAACGTCCTGACTTTC	CASASSSGANVLTF
NA	TRBV7-9	NA	TRBJ2-3	TGTGCCAGCAGCCCGCCGGACAGCCTAAACACAGATACGCAGTATTTT	CASSPPDSLNTDTQYF
NA	TRBV4-1	NA	TRBJ1-1	TGCGCCAGCAGCCAAGAAGAAGGGTACACTGAAGCTTTCTTT	CASSQEEGYTEAFF
NA	TRBV15	NA	TRBJ2-2	TGTGCCACCAGCATCGACCTGGCCGGGGAGCTGTTTTTT	CATSIDLAGELFF
TRBD2	TRBV29-1	NA	TRBJ2-2	TGCAGCGCATGGGACTACGGGAACACCGGGGAGCTGTTTTTT	CSAWDYGNTGELFF
NA	TRBV5-4	NA	TRBJ2-1	TGTGCCAGCAGCTTAAGGGGGGATGAGCAGTTCTTC	CASSLRGDEQFF
NA	TRBV7-9	many	TRBJ2-7	TGTGCCAGCAGCCCTGGGCCAAACTACGAGCAGTACTTC	CASSPGPNYEQYF
NA	TRBV19	few	TRBJ2-2	TGTGCCACCCTCAACAGGTTAACCGGGGAGCTGTTTTTT	CATLNRLTGELFF
NA	TRBV27	NA	TRBJ2-1	TGTGCCAGCAAAATTCTCCTGGGACACCTGAGTGAGCAGTTCTTC	CASKILLGHLSEQFF
TRBD1	TRBV6-5	NA	TRBJ1-2	TGTGCCAGCAGTTACTCGGCTGGACAGGATGGCTACACCTTC	CASSYSAGQDGYTF
TRBD1	TRBV5-4	many	TRBJ1-1	TGTGCCAGCAGCTTGTATCCGGGACAGATGAACACTGAAGCTTTCTTT	CASSLYPGQMNTEAFF
TRBD2	TRBV27	once	TRBJ2-3	TGTGCCAGCAGTCTCAGGACTAGCGGAACAGATACGCAGTATTTT	CASSLRTSGTDTQYF